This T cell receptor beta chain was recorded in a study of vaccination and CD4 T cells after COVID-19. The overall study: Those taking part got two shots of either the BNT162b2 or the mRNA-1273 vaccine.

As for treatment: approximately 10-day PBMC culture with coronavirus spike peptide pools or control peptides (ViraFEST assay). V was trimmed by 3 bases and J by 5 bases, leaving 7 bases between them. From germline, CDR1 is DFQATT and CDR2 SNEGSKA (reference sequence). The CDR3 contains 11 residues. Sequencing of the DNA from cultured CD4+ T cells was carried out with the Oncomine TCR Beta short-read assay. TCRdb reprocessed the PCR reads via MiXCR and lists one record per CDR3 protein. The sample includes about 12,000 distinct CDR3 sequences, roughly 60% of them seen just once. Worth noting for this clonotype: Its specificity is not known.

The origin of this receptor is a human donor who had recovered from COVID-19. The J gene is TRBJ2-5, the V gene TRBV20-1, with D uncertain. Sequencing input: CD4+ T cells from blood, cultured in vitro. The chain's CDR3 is CSASLEETQYF. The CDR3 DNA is TGCAGTGCTAGCTTGGAGGAGACCCAGTACTTC.